This T cell receptor (beta chain) was captured by sequencing in a study of graft-versus-host responses after intestinal transplantation. The overall study: All recipients were given anti-thymocyte globulin induction, and tacrolimus and steroids were then administered for three to four years. Whole-study findings and limits: GvH clones detected in recipient marrow included some appearing first in ileum or blood.

To release intraepithelial and lamina propria lymphocytes, the graft tissue was processed. Concerning this clone: No antigen is known for it. One end of the junction varies from germline; a read error may be responsible.

TCRdb's copy holds only in-frame clones and misses some; the assay was immunoSEQ multiplex PCR. The data hold 15,000 or so clones, with over 60% observed a single time. Germline V lookup: CDR1 GTSNPN, CDR2 SVGIG (reference sequence). This CDR3 region has 12 residues. The origin of this receptor is a human patient who received an intestinal transplant, so some T cells may come from the graft donor. This rearrangement joins TRBV30 to TRBJ1-3; D remains ambiguous. Here the sequenced sample was ileum tissue, taken about four weeks after intestinal transplant. DNA of the CDR3: TGTGCCTGGAGTACCCCTGGGGAGGTGTATATTTTT. Protein sequence: CAWSTPGEVYIF. The full variable domain, in which reference TRBV30 and TRBJ1-3 provide the parts outside the CDR3, is SQTIHQWPATLVQPVGSPLSLECTVEGTSNPNLYWYRQAAGRGLQLLFYSVGIGQISSEVPQNLSASRPQDRQFILSSKKLLLSDSGFYLCAWSTPGEVYIFGEGSWLTVV.